This T cell receptor (beta chain) comes out of a study of T cells in Graves' hyperthyroidism and ophthalmopathy. Whole-study findings and limits: Most thyroid clonotypes expanded above 0.001 appeared in blood too. The model forecast ophthalmopathy, anticipating it by a median about six months before onset.

Regions amplified from RNA transcripts were the TCR beta CDR3 regions. The HTBI primer set was used in a first-round RT-PCR of the TCR CDR3. MiXCR, run by TCRdb on the multiplex PCR reads, gives a single entry per CDR3 protein. The profile shows over 650,000 distinct CDR3 sequences, 45% of them singletons. Trimming removed 5 bases from V and 4 bases from J, with 11 bases in between. The CDR3 has 13 amino acids. Germline CDR1 reads SQVTM; CDR2 reads ANQGSEA. Uncontrolled infection, other autoimmune disease, pregnancy or lactation barred patients from enrollment. With regard to this clonotype: As yet, its antigen is unknown.

This clonotype was obtained from an adult man with Graves' disease, either hyperthyroidism or ophthalmopathy (not recorded which). This chain connects TRBV29-1 to TRBJ2-2; tentative D call: TRBD2 (6 bases). The sample was peripheral blood or thyroid tissue (not recorded which). The CDR3 spells CSVMEGGTGELFF. CDR3 sequence (DNA): TGCAGCGTTATGGAGGGAGGCACCGGGGAGCTGTTTTTT.